These 28 T cell receptor beta chains came from one sample sequenced in a study of blood T cell repertoires in COVID-19. Sequencing was performed with immunoSEQ multiplex PCR; in TCRdb, only in-frame clones are kept and a portion is missing. The data contain 30,000 to 40,000 clones, over 80% of them singletons. Material: peripheral blood. These receptors all stem from a woman younger than 45 in a cohort sampled during active COVID-19.

V is TRBV5-4 and J is TRBJ1-2, with D uncertain. The germline CDR1 and CDR2 sequences are SGHNT and YYREEE (reference sequence). There are 14 residues in the CDR3. V was trimmed by 0 bases and J by 1 base, leaving 7 bases between them. CDR3 in amino acids: CASSLEQINYGYTF. The CDR3 coding sequence is TGTGCCAGCAGCTTGGAACAGATTAACTATGGCTACACCTTC. Based on the CDR3 plus reference TRBV5-4 and TRBJ1-2, the full variable domain is ETGVTQSPTHLIKTRGQQVTLRCSSQSGHNTVSWYQQALGQGPQFIFQYYREEENGRGNFPPRFSGLQFPNYSSELNVNALELDDSALYLCASSLEQINYGYTFGSGTRLTVV.

The chain couples TRBV7-9 to TRBJ2-2; tentative D call: TRBD2 (6 bases). The CDR3 totals 16 residues. The ends were cut back, 0 bases at V and 6 bases at J, with 14 bases in the middle. Germline values: CDR1 SEHNR, CDR2 FQNEAQ (reference sequence). The DNA for the CDR3 is TGTGCCAGCAGCTTAGCGGTGGGAGGCGCCCCCGGGGAGCTGTTTTTT. It codes for CASSLAVGGAPGELFF. The entire variable domain, with the rest obtained from reference TRBV7-9 and TRBJ2-2, is as follows: DTGVSQNPRHKITKRGQNVTFRCDPISEHNRLYWYRQTLGQGPEFLTYFQNEAQLEKSRLLSDRFSAERPKGSFSTLEIQRTEQGDSAMYLCASSLAVGGAPGELFFGEGSRLTVL.

The rearrangement uses TRBV2 and TRBJ2-1, with D possibly matching TRBD1 (6 bases). V was clipped by 2 bases and J by 7 bases, with 12 bases between them. This CDR3 is built from 14 residues. Germline V lookup: CDR1 SNHLY, CDR2 FYNNEI. In DNA, the CDR3 is TGTGCCAGCAGTGAACTGCAGGGGTCGAATGAGCAGTTCTTC. It yields the protein CASSELQGSNEQFF.

This chain links TRBV4-3 with TRBJ2-7; TRBD1 is a possible D gene (6 bases). The CDR3 is 15 amino acids. V was trimmed by 1 base and J by 4 bases, leaving 14 bases between them. Germline lookup yields CDR1 LGHNA and CDR2 YSLEER. The CDR3 coding sequence is TGCGCCAGCAGCCAAGGAGGGCAGGGGCGGTACGAGCAGTACTTC. Protein product: CASSQGGQGRYEQYF.

This clone was seen only once. The chain carries TRBV6-2 or TRBV6-3 and TRBJ1-2; the D is unclear. The V end was cut by 2 bases, the J end by 4 bases, with 14 bases between. This CDR3 has 15 amino acids. CDR1 is MNHEY and CDR2 is SVGEGT in the germline V gene. The CDR3 nucleotides are TGTGCCAGCAGTTACACCATGGACGGACTCTATGGCTACACCTTC. Protein sequence: CASSYTMDGLYGYTF.

The chain links TRBV7-9 to TRBJ2-5, with D uncertain. Per the germline V gene, CDR1 is SEHNR and CDR2 is FQNEAQ (reference sequence). The CDR3 runs 14 residues. V was cut by 5 bases and J by 5 bases, with 15 bases left in between. CDR3 amino acids: CASSRLAPRETQYF. The CDR3 region has the DNA TGTGCCAGCAGCCGGTTAGCCCCTCGGGAGACCCAGTACTTC.

This chain uses TRBV5-1 with TRBJ1-1, with 10 bases identical to TRBD1. Germline CDR1 is SGHRS and CDR2 is YFSETQ. V gave up 5 bases and J gave up 1 base; unmatched junction bases: 8. The CDR3 is made up of 16 amino acids. The CDR3 bases are TGCGCCAGCAGTCCCGGACAGGGGGGGAGGAACACTGAAGCTTTCTTT. The encoded protein is CASSPGQGGRNTEAFF.

In its sample, this clone was seen once. The rearrangement joins TRBV24-1 to TRBJ2-1, with D possibly TRBD1 on 6 matching bases. Trimming took 3 bases from V and 6 from J, leaving 11 bases between them. CDR1 KGHDR and CDR2 SFDVKD come from the germline V gene. This CDR3 has 14 amino acids. The CDR3 is CATSDPTGFNEQFF. CDR3 nucleotide sequence: TGTGCCACCAGTGATCCTACAGGGTTCAATGAGCAGTTCTTC.

The chain's CDR3 is CASSQDSRTGRADTQYF. CDR3 DNA: TGCGCCAGCAGCCAAGACTCCCGGACAGGGAGGGCAGATACGCAGTATTTT. The chain couples TRBV4-3 to TRBJ2-3; maybe TRBD1 (8 bases). CDR1 is LGHNA, CDR2 YSLEER, per germline. V shed 0 bases and J shed 4 bases, with 17 bases lying between them. This CDR3 is built from 17 residues.

This clone rates as medium-sized. This chain connects TRBV12-3 or TRBV12-4 to TRBJ1-2, with D possibly being TRBD1 (5 bases). This CDR3 spans 11 amino acids. Trimming stripped 6 bases from V and 6 bases from J, with 8 bases between. CDR3 region: CASSQGDGYTF. The CDR3 DNA reads TGTGCCAGCAGCCAAGGGGATGGCTACACCTTC.

The chain uses TRBV5-5 and TRBJ2-1; D is unclear. Germline CDR1 SGHKS, CDR2 YYEKEE (reference sequence). V was trimmed by 2 bases and J by 9 bases, leaving 9 bases between them. The CDR3 contains 12 residues. The CDR3 protein is CASSFRLGEQFF. The CDR3 DNA sequence: TGTGCCAGCAGCTTCCGACTCGGTGAGCAGTTCTTC.

This clone appeared a single time. The rearrangement joins TRBV11-2 to TRBJ2-2, with no clear D. Trimming removed 2 bases at V and 0 bases at J, with 13 bases between. The CDR3 has 17 residues. Germline V gene data show CDR1 as SGHAT and CDR2 as FQNNGV. CDR3 bases: TGTGCCAGCAGCTTAAGCACTTCCGGTTCGAACACCGGGGAGCTGTTTTTT. It translates to CASSLSTSGSNTGELFF.

This clone was picked up one time. V gene TRBV30 combines with J gene TRBJ1-6; 9 bases map to TRBD1. CDR1 and CDR2 from the germline V gene are GTSNPN and SVGIG (reference sequence). Losses at the gene ends were 3 bases for V and 2 bases for J; bases not matched to a gene: 5. This CDR3 contains 16 residues. CDR3 coding DNA: TGTGCCTGGAGGGACAGGGGAAAAACCTATAATTCACCCCTCCACTTT. It yields the protein CAWRDRGKTYNSPLHF.

The chain couples TRBV20-1 to TRBJ1-4, with 7 positions matching TRBD1. The CDR3 is 11 amino acids. Unmatched junction bases numbered 2, after V lost 6 bases and J lost 7 bases. Germline values: CDR1 DFQATT, CDR2 SNEGSKA (reference sequence). CDR3 sequence reads: CSANRGEKLFF. CDR3 DNA sequence: TGCAGTGCCAACAGGGGTGAAAAACTGTTTTTT.

The chain employs TRBV3-1 (or the pseudogene TRBV3-2) and TRBJ2-1; no firm D call. CDR3 length equals 12 residues. Germline CDR1 reads LGHDT; CDR2 reads YNNKEL (reference sequence). With 3 bases removed from V and 7 bases from J, the gap between germline ends came to 7 bases. CDR3 region: CASSQTRNEQFF. CDR3 DNA sequence: TGTGCCAGCAGCCAGACGAGGAATGAGCAGTTCTTC.

The rearrangement joins TRBV30 to TRBJ2-3; no reliable D call. The CDR3 sequence is 12 residues long. Looked up from germline, CDR1 is GTSNPN and CDR2 is SVGIG (reference sequence). V was shortened by 2 bases and J by 2 bases, with 5 bases between the two germline ends. CDR3 residues: CAWSRYTDTQYF. CDR3 bases: TGTGCCTGGAGTCGGTACACAGATACGCAGTATTTT.

The rearrangement uses TRBV5-1 and TRBJ2-3; TRBD2 matches 11 bases. The germline V gene encodes CDR1 SGHRS and CDR2 YFSETQ. The CDR3 runs to 17 residues. V lost 1 base to trimming and J lost 5 bases; unmatched junction nucleotides: 9. CDR3 amino acids: CASSLPGTSGGRDTQYF. Written as DNA, the CDR3 is TGCGCCAGCAGCTTGCCCGGGACTAGCGGAGGGCGAGATACGCAGTATTTT.

This chain links TRBV27 with TRBJ1-1, with a tentative D call TRBD1 (5 bases). Trimming took off 5 bases at V and 2 bases at J, with 12 bases between the two ends. Looked up from germline, CDR1 is MNHEY and CDR2 is SMNVEV (reference sequence). CDR3 size: 14 residues. The CDR3 reads CASSPQTANTEAFF. The CDR3 coding sequence is TGTGCCAGCAGTCCCCAGACAGCAAACACTGAAGCTTTCTTT.

The V and J genes are TRBV27 and TRBJ1-2; TRBD1 matches 7 bases. The trim removed 2 bases at V and 2 bases at J, leaving 2 bases unmatched. Germline CDR1 and CDR2: MNHEY and SMNVEV (reference sequence). The CDR3 is 14 amino acids. CDR3 sequence (DNA): TGTGCCAGCAGTTTACGGGACAGCAACTATGGCTACACCTTC. Its translation: CASSLRDSNYGYTF.

The chain is built from TRBV5-1 and TRBJ2-3; maybe TRBD2 (5 bases). V gave up 2 bases and J gave up 2 bases, with 9 bases separating them. The CDR3 runs 14 residues. The germline V gene encodes CDR1 SGHRS and CDR2 YFSETQ. In nucleotides, the CDR3 is TGCGCCAGCAGCTTTGAGCGGCCCACAGATACGCAGTATTTT. Amino acids: CASSFERPTDTQYF. The variable domain in full, completed from reference TRBV5-1 and TRBJ2-3, reads KAGVTQTPRYLIKTRGQQVTLSCSPISGHRSVSWYQQTPGQGLQFLFEYFSETQRNKGNFPGRFSGRQFSNSRSEMNVSTLELGDSALYLCASSFERPTDTQYFGPGTRLTVL.

The chain recombines TRBV5-1 with TRBJ2-7, with 8 positions matching TRBD2. CDR3 length: 14 amino acids. CDR1 SGHRS and CDR2 YFSETQ come from the germline V gene. The junction had 12 bases not matched to a gene; V was cut back by 7 bases and J by 6 bases. CDR3 nucleotides: TGCGCCAGCCGGACTCTCGGGGGGGCCGGCGAGCAGTACTTC. Protein product: CASRTLGGAGEQYF.

The chain recombines TRBV6-5 with TRBJ2-7; no reliable D call. V lost 6 bases and J lost 3, with 9 bases in between. The germline V gene encodes CDR1 MNHEY and CDR2 SVGAGI. This CDR3 contains 12 residues. The DNA of the CDR3 is TGTGCCAGCAGATCATTACTCTACGAGCAGTACTTC. Encoded protein: CASRSLLYEQYF.

This clone was observed once. The V call is TRBV2, the J call TRBJ2-1; 7 positions agree with TRBD2. The CDR3 contains 15 residues. With V trimmed by 7 bases and J by 9 bases, 15 bases remained unmatched. Germline assignment: CDR1 SNHLY and CDR2 FYNNEI. The CDR3 protein is CASTPGGSGGTEQFF. The CDR3 DNA is TGTGCCAGCACCCCGGGCGGGAGTGGTGGGACTGAGCAGTTCTTC.

V usage is TRBV19 and J usage is TRBJ2-4; 7 nucleotides line up with TRBD2. Germline V lookup: CDR1 LNHDA, CDR2 SQIVND (reference sequence). After removal of 4 bases from V and 6 bases from J, the junction contained 9 bases not matched to a gene. There are 15 residues in the CDR3. CDR3 DNA: TGTGCCAGTAGTAGGCCTGGACTAGTTGGAAACATTCAGTACTTC. This codes for CASSRPGLVGNIQYF.

V and J are TRBV28 and TRBJ1-2; a possible D gene is TRBD1 (6 bases). This CDR3 has 15 amino acids. The V gene lost 3 bases and the J gene lost 4 bases, with 15 bases spanning the gap. CDR1 is MDHEN and CDR2 is SYDVKM in the germline V gene. The CDR3 sequence: CASSFSPGQLYGYTF. The CDR3 DNA sequence: TGTGCCAGCAGTTTTTCGCCCGGACAGCTCTATGGCTACACCTTC.

The rearrangement uses TRBV9 and TRBJ1-5; D might be TRBD1 (5 bases). Trimming cost V 4 bases and J 7 bases, with 9 bases left between them. The CDR3 sequence is 12 residues long. Germline lookup yields CDR1 SGDLS and CDR2 YYNGEE. The CDR3 DNA reads as TGTGCCAGCAGCCAGGGAGGGCAGCCCCAGCATTTT. Amino acids: CASSQGGQPQHF.

The rearrangement joins TRBV19 to TRBJ1-2, with TRBD1 matching 10 bases. The CDR3 runs to 16 residues. V was pared by 4 bases and J by 8 bases, with 13 bases of the junction left unmatched. Germline V lookup: CDR1 LNHDA, CDR2 SQIVND (reference sequence). DNA for the CDR3: TGTGCCAGTAGTACTCAGACAGGGGGCGATCTACGGGGCTACACCTTC. Protein: CASSTQTGGDLRGYTF.

This chain connects TRBV20-1 to TRBJ2-1; 9 bases fit TRBD2. J gave up 4 bases and V 3 bases, and 4 bases lay outside the gene matches. Looked up from germline, CDR1 is DFQATT and CDR2 is SNEGSKA (reference sequence). The CDR3 spans 14 residues. In DNA form, the CDR3 reads TGCAGTGCTAGTTTGGCGGGGGGGTACAATGAGCAGTTCTTC. Translation: CSASLAGGYNEQFF.